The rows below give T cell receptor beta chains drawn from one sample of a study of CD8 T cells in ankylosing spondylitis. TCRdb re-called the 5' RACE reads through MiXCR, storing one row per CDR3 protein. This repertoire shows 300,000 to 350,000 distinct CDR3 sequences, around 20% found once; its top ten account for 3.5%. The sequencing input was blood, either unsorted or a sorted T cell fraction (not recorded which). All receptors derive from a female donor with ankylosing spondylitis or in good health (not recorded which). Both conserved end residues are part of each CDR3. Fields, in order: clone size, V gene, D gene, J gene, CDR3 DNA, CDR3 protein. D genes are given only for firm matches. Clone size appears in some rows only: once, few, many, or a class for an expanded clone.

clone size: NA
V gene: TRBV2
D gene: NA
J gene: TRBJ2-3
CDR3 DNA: TGTGCCAGCAGTAGGGCCCACGGACCAGATACGCAGTATTTT
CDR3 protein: CASSRAHGPDTQYF

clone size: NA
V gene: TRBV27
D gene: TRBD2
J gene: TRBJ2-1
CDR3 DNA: TGTGCCAGCACCTTAAGCGGGAGGGCGGTTGAGCAGTTCTTC
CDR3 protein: CASTLSGRAVEQFF

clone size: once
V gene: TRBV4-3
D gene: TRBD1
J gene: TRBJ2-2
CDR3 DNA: TGCGCCAGCAGCCTATCAGGGGGCGCGGTAGTGTCCGGGGAGCTGTTTTTT
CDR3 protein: CASSLSGGAVVSGELFF

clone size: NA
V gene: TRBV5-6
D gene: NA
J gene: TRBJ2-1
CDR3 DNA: TGTGCCAGCAGCTTGGATGTGAGGGAGGAGCAGTTCTTC
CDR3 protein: CASSLDVREEQFF

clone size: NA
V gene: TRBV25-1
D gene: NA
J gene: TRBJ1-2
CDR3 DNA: TGTGCCAGCAGTGCCCCGGGTGCTAACTATGGCTACACCTTC
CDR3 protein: CASSAPGANYGYTF

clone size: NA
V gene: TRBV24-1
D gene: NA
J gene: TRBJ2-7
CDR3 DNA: TGTGCCACCAGTGATTTAGGAGACACCGACCTCAACTACGAGCAGTACTTC
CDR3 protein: CATSDLGDTDLNYEQYF

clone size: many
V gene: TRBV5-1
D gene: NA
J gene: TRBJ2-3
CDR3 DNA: TGCGCCAGCAGCTTGGCCCTTCCAGATACGCAGTATTTT
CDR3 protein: CASSLALPDTQYF

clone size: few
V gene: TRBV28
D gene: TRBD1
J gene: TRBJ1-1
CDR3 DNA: TGTGCCAGCAGTTTAGGGGACAGGGCCGACGCTTTCTTT
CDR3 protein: CASSLGDRADAFF

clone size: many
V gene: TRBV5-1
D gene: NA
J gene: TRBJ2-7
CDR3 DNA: TGCGCCGCAACCAAGCGGGCCTACGAGCAGTACTTC
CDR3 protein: CAATKRAYEQYF

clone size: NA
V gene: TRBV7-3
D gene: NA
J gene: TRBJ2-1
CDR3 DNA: TGTGCCAGCAGCTTGGCCGCGGGGCGCTGGAATGAGCAGTTCTTC
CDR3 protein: CASSLAAGRWNEQFF

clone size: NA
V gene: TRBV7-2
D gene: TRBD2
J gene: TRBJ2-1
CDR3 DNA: TGTGCCAGCAGCTTACTGGTATCGGCTGGGGGGGATGAGCAGTTCTTC
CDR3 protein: CASSLLVSAGGDEQFF

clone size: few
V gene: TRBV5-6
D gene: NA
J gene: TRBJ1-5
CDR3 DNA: TGTGCCAGCAGCCTACTGCAGAGTAGCAATCAGCCCCAGCATTTT
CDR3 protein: CASSLLQSSNQPQHF

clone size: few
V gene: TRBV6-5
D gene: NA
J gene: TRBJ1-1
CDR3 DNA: TGTGCCAGCAGTTACGGAGGATGGGCTGAAGCTTTCTTT
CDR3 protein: CASSYGGWAEAFF

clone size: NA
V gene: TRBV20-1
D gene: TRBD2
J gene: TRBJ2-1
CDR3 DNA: TGCAGTGCTAGAGAAGTAGCGGGAGGGAGTGAGCAGTTCTTC
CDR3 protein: CSAREVAGGSEQFF

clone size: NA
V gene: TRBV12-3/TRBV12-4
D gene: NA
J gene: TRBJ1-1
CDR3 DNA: TGTGCCAGCAGCTCCCTTGGGACGAACACTGAAGCTTTCTTT
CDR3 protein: CASSSLGTNTEAFF

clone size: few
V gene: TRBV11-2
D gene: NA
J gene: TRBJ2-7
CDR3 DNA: TGTGCCAGCAGCCTTGGGCCTACCAACTACGCGCAGTACTTC
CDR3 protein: CASSLGPTNYAQYF

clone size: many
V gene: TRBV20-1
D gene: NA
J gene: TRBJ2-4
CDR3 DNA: TGCAGTGCCCCCACTCGACTAGCCAAAAACATTCAGTACTTC
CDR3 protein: CSAPTRLAKNIQYF

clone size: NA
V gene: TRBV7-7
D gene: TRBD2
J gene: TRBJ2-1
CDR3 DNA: TGTGCCAGCAGCCTCGGGACTACTACCTACAATGAGCAGTTCTTC
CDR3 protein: CASSLGTTTYNEQFF

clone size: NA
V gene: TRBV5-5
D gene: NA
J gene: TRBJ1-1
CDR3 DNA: TGTGCCAGCAGTCGTAAGGGTTCGGGGAGCACTGAAGCTTTCTTT
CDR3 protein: CASSRKGSGSTEAFF

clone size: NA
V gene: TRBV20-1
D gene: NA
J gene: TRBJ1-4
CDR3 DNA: TGCAGTGCTGTTAGGGGGGCGCGGACAAACGAAAAACTGTTTTTT
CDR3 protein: CSAVRGARTNEKLFF

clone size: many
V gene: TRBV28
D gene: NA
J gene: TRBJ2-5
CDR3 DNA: TGTGCCAGCAGTTCACCCAAGGACGTGAGGGGAGAGACCCAGTACTTC
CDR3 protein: CASSSPKDVRGETQYF

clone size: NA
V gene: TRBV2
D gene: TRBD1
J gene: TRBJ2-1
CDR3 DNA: TGTGCCAGCAGTGTTGACAGGGGATTCTACAATGAGCAGTTCTTC
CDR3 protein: CASSVDRGFYNEQFF